The rows below give T cell receptor beta chains drawn from one sample of a study of T cell responses to AZD1222 COVID-19 vaccine. Sequenced by immunoSEQ multiplex PCR; TCRdb stores in-frame clones only, minus some. The sample includes fewer than 150,000 clones, almost 95% of them seen just once. Source: peripheral blood, taken 28 days after the second AZD1222 dose. The receptors stem from an adult who received the AZD1222 COVID-19 vaccine. CDR3s include the opening cysteine and the closing phenylalanine or tryptophan. The order of the fields is D gene, V gene, J gene, clone size, CDR3 protein, CDR3 DNA. A D gene is named only where the DNA matches it firmly. Size values are once, few and many counts, or a class for expanded clones, and some rows have none.

.	TRBV12-3/TRBV12-4	TRBJ2-7	.	CARGQHPYEQYF	TGTGCCAGGGGGCAGCACCCCTACGAGCAGTACTTC
.	TRBV7-9	TRBJ2-1	few	CASSLEAGTFFNEQFF	TGTGCCAGCAGCTTAGAGGCAGGGACTTTTTTCAATGAGCAGTTCTTC
TRBD2	TRBV4-3	TRBJ2-3	.	CASSQEAGGPSVHTQYF	TGCGCCAGCAGCCAAGAGGCGGGGGGCCCGTCCGTACATACGCAGTATTTT
.	TRBV9	TRBJ1-6	.	CASSVDPGPPLHF	TGTGCCAGCAGCGTAGATCCCGGACCACCCCTCCACTTT
TRBD1	TRBV10-2	TRBJ1-6	.	CASRQGLRSNSPLHF	TGCGCCAGCCGACAGGGGTTAAGAAGTAATTCACCCCTCCACTTT
TRBD1	TRBV9	TRBJ1-1	.	CASSVGGQGMNTEAFF	TGTGCCAGCAGCGTAGGTGGACAGGGGATGAACACTGAAGCTTTCTTT
.	TRBV6-5	TRBJ1-2	few	CASSSRGKRGWGYTF	TGTGCCAGCAGTTCTCGTGGGAAGAGGGGATGGGGCTACACCTTC
.	TRBV18	TRBJ1-1	.	CASSPRATANTEAFF	TGTGCCAGCTCACCACGCGCGACAGCGAACACTGAAGCTTTCTTT
TRBD1	TRBV7-3	TRBJ1-1	.	CASSLDRVGQGAAEAFF	TGTGCCAGCAGCTTAGATAGGGTCGGACAGGGGGCTGCTGAAGCTTTCTTT
.	TRBV7-9	TRBJ1-1	.	CASSLELITEAFF	TGTGCCAGCAGCTTAGAACTAATCACTGAAGCTTTCTTT
.	TRBV2	TRBJ2-1	.	CASRGTGRYNEQFF	TGTGCCAGCAGGGGGACCGGAAGGTACAATGAGCAGTTCTTC
.	TRBV5-5	TRBJ1-2	.	CASSLDVGYTF	TGTGCCAGCAGCTTGGATGTGGGCTACACCTTC
.	TRBV13	TRBJ1-1	.	CASSLGQLNTEAFF	TGTGCCAGCAGCTTGGGACAATTGAACACTGAAGCTTTCTTT
.	TRBV9	TRBJ1-1	.	CASSTDVNTEAFF	TGTGCCAGCAGCACCGACGTGAACACTGAAGCTTTCTTT
TRBD1	TRBV19	TRBJ1-5	.	CASSIAPPRGLDQPQHF	TGTGCCAGTAGTATAGCCCCCCCCAGGGGGCTGGATCAGCCCCAGCATTTT
.	TRBV19	TRBJ2-7	.	CASSMTGGRSYEQYF	TGTGCCAGTAGTATGACGGGCGGGCGATCCTACGAGCAGTACTTC
.	TRBV28	TRBJ1-1	.	CASSFRVNTEAFF	TGTGCCAGCAGTTTCCGAGTGAACACTGAAGCTTTCTTT
TRBD2	TRBV5-1	TRBJ2-1	.	CASTPGGGRGNEQFF	TGCGCCAGCACCCCCGGGGGCGGGAGGGGTAATGAGCAGTTCTTC
.	TRBV3-1/TRBV3-2	TRBJ1-2	.	CASSQGAYGYTF	TGTGCCAGCAGCCAAGGGGCGTATGGCTACACCTTC
.	TRBV7-2	TRBJ1-5	.	CASSLDGQYNQPQHF	TGTGCCAGCAGCTTAGACGGACAATACAATCAGCCCCAGCATTTT
TRBD1	TRBV6-6	TRBJ2-7	.	CASSYQTGNEQYF	TGTGCCAGCAGTTACCAGACAGGGAACGAGCAGTACTTC
.	TRBV7-6	TRBJ2-7	.	CASSARLGVKGPDEQYF	TGTGCCAGCAGCGCTCGACTGGGGGTAAAGGGCCCGGACGAGCAGTACTTC
.	TRBV7-2	TRBJ2-3	.	CASSSTGTTSTDTQYF	TGTGCCAGCAGCTCGACCGGGACAACTAGCACAGATACGCAGTATTTT
TRBD1	TRBV7-2	TRBJ1-5	.	CASSPTGGASQPQHF	TGTGCCAGCAGCCCCACAGGGGGCGCGAGTCAGCCCCAGCATTTT
.	TRBV27	TRBJ1-2	.	CASTYRHSRGYGYTF	TGTGCCAGCACCTACAGGCATTCCAGGGGCTATGGCTACACCTTC
.	TRBV7-9	TRBJ2-3	.	CASSFVGTGGVTDTQYF	TGTGCCAGCAGCTTTGTCGGGACGGGGGGCGTCACAGATACGCAGTATTTT
TRBD2	TRBV27	TRBJ2-1	.	CASSLVLAGVSEQFF	TGTGCCAGCAGTTTGGTTCTAGCGGGAGTGAGTGAGCAGTTCTTC
.	TRBV9	TRBJ2-1	.	CASSVASGRSNEQFF	TGTGCCAGCAGCGTCGCGTCGGGGAGATCAAATGAGCAGTTCTTC
TRBD1	TRBV6-6	TRBJ1-6	.	CASSLGQGGSPLHF	TGTGCCAGCAGCCTTGGACAGGGTGGTTCACCCCTCCACTTT
TRBD1	TRBV29-1	TRBJ1-5	few	CSVMGQGGGQPQHF	TGCAGCGTTATGGGACAGGGGGGCGGTCAGCCCCAGCATTTT
TRBD1	TRBV29-1	TRBJ1-2	.	CSVGMGQTDRYTF	TGCAGCGTTGGAATGGGACAGACCGACCGCTACACCTTC
TRBD1	TRBV10-3	TRBJ2-5	.	CAISESRDRETQYF	TGTGCCATCAGTGAGTCCAGGGACAGGGAGACCCAGTACTTC
.	TRBV28	TRBJ1-1	.	CASSSTDLDPQTEAFF	TGTGCCAGCAGTTCCACTGATCTTGATCCCCAAACTGAAGCTTTCTTT
.	TRBV12-5	TRBJ1-5	once	CASRAGSSNQPQHF	TGTGCTAGTCGGGCAGGTAGCAGCAATCAGCCCCAGCATTTT
.	TRBV30	TRBJ1-5	.	CAWSVGLFQPQHF	TGTGCCTGGAGTGTAGGCCTGTTTCAGCCCCAGCATTTT
.	TRBV18	TRBJ2-1	.	CASSPGQFNEQFF	TGTGCCAGCTCACCTGGACAGTTCAATGAGCAGTTCTTC
.	TRBV10-3	TRBJ2-1	.	CAISFRISHEQFF	TGTGCCATCAGTTTTCGAATCAGCCATGAGCAGTTCTTC
.	TRBV18	TRBJ1-1	.	CASSPSSGTEAFF	TGTGCCAGCTCACCATCATCGGGCACTGAAGCTTTCTTT
TRBD1	TRBV7-2	TRBJ1-2	.	CASSSGQGYGYTF	TGTGCCAGCAGCTCGGGACAGGGCTATGGCTACACCTTC
TRBD1	TRBV9	TRBJ1-1	.	CASSVSRTGGTEAFF	TGTGCCAGCAGCGTTTCTAGGACAGGGGGCACTGAAGCTTTCTTT
.	TRBV6-5	TRBJ1-1	.	CASSYRTARTEAFF	TGTGCCAGCAGTTATAGGACCGCTCGCACTGAAGCTTTCTTT
.	TRBV5-6	TRBJ1-6	.	CASSLVGEASPLHF	TGTGCCAGCAGCTTGGTGGGGGAAGCTTCACCCCTCCACTTT
TRBD2	TRBV19	TRBJ2-7	.	CASSPGLAGAMYEQYF	TGTGCCAGTAGCCCGGGACTAGCGGGAGCGATGTACGAGCAGTACTTC
.	TRBV15	TRBJ1-5	.	CATSSKDGLSNQPQHF	TGTGCCACCAGCTCCAAGGACGGACTTAGCAATCAGCCCCAGCATTTT
.	TRBV19	TRBJ1-5	.	CASSRLGDLQPQHF	TGTGCCAGTAGCAGATTGGGAGATTTACAGCCCCAGCATTTT
TRBD2	TRBV4-1	TRBJ2-1	.	CASSPNLAGGSGAYNEQFF	TGCGCCAGCAGCCCGAACCTAGCGGGAGGTTCAGGGGCCTACAATGAGCAGTTCTTC
TRBD1	TRBV28	TRBJ2-4	once	CASRVDRGTDIQYF	TGTGCCAGCAGGGTCGACAGGGGGACGGACATTCAGTACTTC
.	TRBV10-3	TRBJ2-2	.	CAISSTGELFF	TGTGCCATCAGTTCCACCGGGGAGCTGTTTTTT
.	TRBV27	TRBJ1-4	.	CASSLLGGEKLFF	TGTGCCAGCAGTCTTCTGGGTGGGGAAAAACTGTTTTTT
TRBD1	TRBV7-9	TRBJ1-1	once	CASSSTGTGKNTEAFF	TGTGCCAGCAGCTCAACCGGGACAGGGAAGAACACTGAAGCTTTCTTT
.	TRBV29-1	TRBJ1-5	.	CACRRGTLARQPQHF	TGTGCTTGTAGGAGGGGGACGTTGGCACGACAGCCCCAGCATTTT
TRBD1	TRBV28	TRBJ2-3	many	CASSPDRGPADTQYF	TGTGCCAGCAGTCCGGACAGGGGGCCTGCAGATACGCAGTATTTT
.	TRBV27	TRBJ1-2	.	CASSLGLGGGYTF	TGTGCCAGCAGTCTGGGACTCGGGGGCGGCTACACCTTC
TRBD1	TRBV5-4	TRBJ2-1	.	CASSFNRGQEQFF	TGTGCCAGCAGCTTCAACAGGGGCCAAGAGCAGTTCTTC
.	TRBV3-1/TRBV3-2	TRBJ1-1	.	CASSQVENTEAFF	TGTGCCAGCAGCCAAGTAGAGAACACTGAAGCTTTCTTT
TRBD1	TRBV29-1	TRBJ2-7	.	CSVEMNRGNEQYF	TGCAGCGTTGAAATGAACAGGGGGAACGAGCAGTACTTC
.	TRBV6-8	TRBJ2-7	.	CASSPLRGTPYEQYF	TGTGCCAGCAGCCCCCTTAGAGGGACTCCCTACGAGCAGTACTTC
TRBD1	TRBV15	TRBJ2-1	.	CATSSPQGAGHPIEQFF	TGTGCCACCAGCAGTCCCCAGGGGGCGGGTCACCCGATTGAGCAGTTCTTC